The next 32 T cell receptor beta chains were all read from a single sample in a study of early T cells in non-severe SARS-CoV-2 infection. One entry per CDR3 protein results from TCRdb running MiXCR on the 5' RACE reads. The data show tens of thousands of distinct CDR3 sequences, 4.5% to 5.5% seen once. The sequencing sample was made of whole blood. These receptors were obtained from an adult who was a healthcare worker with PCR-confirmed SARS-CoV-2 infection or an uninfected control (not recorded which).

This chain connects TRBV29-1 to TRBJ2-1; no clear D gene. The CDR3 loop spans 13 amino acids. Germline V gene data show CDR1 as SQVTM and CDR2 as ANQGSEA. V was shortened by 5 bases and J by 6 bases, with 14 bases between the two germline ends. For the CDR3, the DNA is TGCAGCGTTTTGTCACCGGGTCGCAATGAGCAGTTCTTC. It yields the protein CSVLSPGRNEQFF.

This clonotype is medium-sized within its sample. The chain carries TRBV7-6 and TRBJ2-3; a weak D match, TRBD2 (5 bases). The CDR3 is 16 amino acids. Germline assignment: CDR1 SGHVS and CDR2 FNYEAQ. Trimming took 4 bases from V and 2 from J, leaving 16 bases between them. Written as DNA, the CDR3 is TGTGCCAGCAGCTCAAGGATGGGAGCGAACACAGATACGCAGTATTTT. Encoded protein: CASSSRMGANTDTQYF.

The CDR3 DNA is TGTGCCAGCAGTCCACTGGGGGTGGCGGGAGTAGCAGATACGCAGTATTTT. It is translated as CASSPLGVAGVADTQYF. This chain uses TRBV27 with TRBJ2-3; TRBD2 matches 7 bases. Germline CDR1 is MNHEY and CDR2 is SMNVEV (reference sequence). The CDR3 length is 17 residues. Trimming cost V 5 bases and J 4 bases; bases outside gene matches: 15.

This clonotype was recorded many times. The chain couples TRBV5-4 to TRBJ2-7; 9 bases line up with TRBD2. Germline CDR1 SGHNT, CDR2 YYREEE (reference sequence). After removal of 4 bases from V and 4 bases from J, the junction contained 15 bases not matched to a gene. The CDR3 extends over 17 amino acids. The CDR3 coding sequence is TGTGCCAGCAGCCTATACTTAGCGGGAGACTATGTTTACGAGCAGTACTTC. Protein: CASSLYLAGDYVYEQYF.

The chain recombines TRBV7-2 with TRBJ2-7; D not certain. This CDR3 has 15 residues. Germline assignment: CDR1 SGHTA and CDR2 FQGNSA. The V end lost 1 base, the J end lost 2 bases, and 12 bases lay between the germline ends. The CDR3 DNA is TGTGCCAGCAGCTTAGTACCTGGGCAGACCTACGAGCAGTACTTC. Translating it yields CASSLVPGQTYEQYF.

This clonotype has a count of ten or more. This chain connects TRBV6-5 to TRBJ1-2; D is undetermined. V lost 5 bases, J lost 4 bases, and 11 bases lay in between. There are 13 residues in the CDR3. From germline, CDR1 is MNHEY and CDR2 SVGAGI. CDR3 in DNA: TGTGCCAGCAGTACACGGCTGGGCTATGGCTACACCTTC. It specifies CASSTRLGYGYTF.

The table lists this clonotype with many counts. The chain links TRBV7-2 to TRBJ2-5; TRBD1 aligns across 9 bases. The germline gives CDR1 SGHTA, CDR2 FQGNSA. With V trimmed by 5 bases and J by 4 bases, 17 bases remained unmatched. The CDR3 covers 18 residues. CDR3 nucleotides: TGTGCCAGCAGCCTAACGTCCTCGACAGGGGGGAGAAGAGAGACCCAGTACTTC. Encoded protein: CASSLTSSTGGRRETQYF. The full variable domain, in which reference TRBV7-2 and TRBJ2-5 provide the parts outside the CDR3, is GAGVSQSPSNKVTEKGKDVELRCDPISGHTALYWYRQSLGQGLEFLIYFQGNSAPDKSGLPSDRFSAERTGGSVSTLTIQRTQQEDSAVYLCASSLTSSTGGRRETQYFGPGTRLLVL.

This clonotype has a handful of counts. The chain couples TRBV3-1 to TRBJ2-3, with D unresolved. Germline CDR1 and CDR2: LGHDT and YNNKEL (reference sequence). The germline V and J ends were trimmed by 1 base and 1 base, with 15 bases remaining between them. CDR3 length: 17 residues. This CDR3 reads CASSQVRTAKGTDTQYF. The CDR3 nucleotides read TGTGCCAGCAGCCAAGTCCGCACAGCGAAAGGCACAGATACGCAGTATTTT.

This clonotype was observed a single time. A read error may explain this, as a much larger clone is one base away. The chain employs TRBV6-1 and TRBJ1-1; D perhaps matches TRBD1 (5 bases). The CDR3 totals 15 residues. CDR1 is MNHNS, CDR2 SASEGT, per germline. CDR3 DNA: TGTACCAGCAGTCATCCGGGGCTCAGGAGCACTGAAGCTTTCTTT. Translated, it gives CTSSHPGLRSTEAFF.

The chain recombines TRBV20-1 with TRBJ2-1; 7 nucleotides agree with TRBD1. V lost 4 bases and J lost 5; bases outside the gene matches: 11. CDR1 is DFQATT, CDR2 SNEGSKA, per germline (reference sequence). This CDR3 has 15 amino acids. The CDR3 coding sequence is TGCAGTGCTACAAGACAGGGTCGGCAGCACAATGAGCAGTTCTTC. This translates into CSATRQGRQHNEQFF.

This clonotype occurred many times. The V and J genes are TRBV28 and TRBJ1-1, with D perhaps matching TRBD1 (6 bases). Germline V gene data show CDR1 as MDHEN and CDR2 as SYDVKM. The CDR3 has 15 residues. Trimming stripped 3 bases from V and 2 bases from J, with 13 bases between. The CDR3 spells CASSFRGARNTEAFF. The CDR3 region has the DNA TGTGCCAGCAGTTTTCGGGGGGCAAGAAACACTGAAGCTTTCTTT.

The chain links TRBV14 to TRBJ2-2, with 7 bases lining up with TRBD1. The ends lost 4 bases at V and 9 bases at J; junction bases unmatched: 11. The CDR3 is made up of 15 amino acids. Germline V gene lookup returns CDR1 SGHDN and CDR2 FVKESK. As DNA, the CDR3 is TGTGCCAGCAGCCTCCTGGGACAGACCCACCGGGAGCTGTTTTTT. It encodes CASSLLGQTHRELFF.

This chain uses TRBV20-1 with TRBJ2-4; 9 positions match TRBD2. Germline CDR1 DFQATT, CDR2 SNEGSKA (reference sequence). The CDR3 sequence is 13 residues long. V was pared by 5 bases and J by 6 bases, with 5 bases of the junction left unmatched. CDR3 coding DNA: TGCAGTGCTTCTAAGACTAGCGGAAACATTCAGTACTTC. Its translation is CSASKTSGNIQYF.

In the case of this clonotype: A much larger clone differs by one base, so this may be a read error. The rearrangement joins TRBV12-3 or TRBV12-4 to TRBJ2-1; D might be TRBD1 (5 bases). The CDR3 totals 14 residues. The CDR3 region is CASGLGRSINEQFF. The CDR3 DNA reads TGTGCCAGCGGTTTGGGGCGGAGCATCAATGAGCAGTTCTTC.

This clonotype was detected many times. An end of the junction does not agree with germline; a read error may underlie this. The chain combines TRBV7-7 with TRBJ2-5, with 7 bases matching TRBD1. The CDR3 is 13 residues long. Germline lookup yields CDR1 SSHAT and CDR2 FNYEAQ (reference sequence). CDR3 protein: CASSTTGLETQYF. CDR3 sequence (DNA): TGTGCTAGCAGCACGACAGGGTTAGAGACCCAGTACTTC.

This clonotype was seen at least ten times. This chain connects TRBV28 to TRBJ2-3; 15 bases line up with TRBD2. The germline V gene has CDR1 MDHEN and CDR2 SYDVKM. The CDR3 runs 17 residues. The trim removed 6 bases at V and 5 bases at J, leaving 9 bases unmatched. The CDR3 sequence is CASRNSGLAGGKDTQYF. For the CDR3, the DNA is TGTGCCAGCAGAAATTCGGGACTAGCGGGAGGTAAAGATACGCAGTATTTT.

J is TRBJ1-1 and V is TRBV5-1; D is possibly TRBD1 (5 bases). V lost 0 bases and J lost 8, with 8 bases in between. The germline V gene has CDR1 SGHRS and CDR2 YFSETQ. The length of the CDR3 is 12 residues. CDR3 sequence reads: CASSLAEGEAFF. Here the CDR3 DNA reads TGCGCCAGCAGCTTGGCAGAGGGGGAAGCTTTCTTT.

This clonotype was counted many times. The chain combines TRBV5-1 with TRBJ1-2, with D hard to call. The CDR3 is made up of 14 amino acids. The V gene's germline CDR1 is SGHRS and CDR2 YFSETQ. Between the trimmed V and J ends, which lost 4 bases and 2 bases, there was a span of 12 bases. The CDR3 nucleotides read TGCGCCAGCAGCATGACCCGAGCCAACTATGGCTACACCTTC. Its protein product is CASSMTRANYGYTF.

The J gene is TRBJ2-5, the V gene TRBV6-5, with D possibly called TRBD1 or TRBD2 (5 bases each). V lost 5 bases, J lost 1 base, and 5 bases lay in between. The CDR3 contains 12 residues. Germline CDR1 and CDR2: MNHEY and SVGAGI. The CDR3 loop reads CASSGGQETQYF. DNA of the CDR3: TGTGCCAGCAGTGGGGGCCAAGAGACCCAGTACTTC.

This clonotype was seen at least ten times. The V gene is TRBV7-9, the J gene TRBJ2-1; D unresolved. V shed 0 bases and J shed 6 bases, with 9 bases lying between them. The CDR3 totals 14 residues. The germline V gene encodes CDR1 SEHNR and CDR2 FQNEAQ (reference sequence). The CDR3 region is CASSLAGSANEQFF. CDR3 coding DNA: TGTGCCAGCAGCTTAGCGGGGTCGGCCAATGAGCAGTTCTTC.

CDR3 sequence: CASSPSGPDTQYF. As DNA, the CDR3 is TGTGCCAGCAGCCCGAGCGGGCCGGATACGCAGTATTTT. The chain employs TRBV7-9 and TRBJ2-3, with D perhaps matching TRBD2 (6 bases). Germline CDR1 reads SEHNR; CDR2 reads FQNEAQ (reference sequence). CDR3 length: 13 amino acids. The V end lost 5 bases, the J end lost 6 bases, and 12 bases lay between the germline ends.

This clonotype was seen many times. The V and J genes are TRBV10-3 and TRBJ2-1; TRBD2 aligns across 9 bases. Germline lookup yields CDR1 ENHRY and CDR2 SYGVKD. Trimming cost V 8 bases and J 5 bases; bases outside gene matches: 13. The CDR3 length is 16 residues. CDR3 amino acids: CAIVRGSGRSNNEQFF. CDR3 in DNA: TGTGCCATCGTCAGGGGTAGCGGGAGATCCAACAATGAGCAGTTCTTC.

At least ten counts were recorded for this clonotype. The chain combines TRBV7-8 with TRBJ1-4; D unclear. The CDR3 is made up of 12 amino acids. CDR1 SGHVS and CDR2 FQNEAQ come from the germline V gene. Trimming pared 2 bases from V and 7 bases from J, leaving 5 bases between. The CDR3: CASSLLAEKLFF. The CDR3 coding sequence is TGTGCCAGCAGCTTATTGGCTGAAAAACTGTTTTTT. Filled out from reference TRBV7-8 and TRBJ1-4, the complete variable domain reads GAGVSQSPRYKVAKRGQDVALRCDPISGHVSLFWYQQALGQGPEFLTYFQNEAQLDKSGLPSDRFFAERPEGSVSTLKIQRTQQEDSAVYLCASSLLAEKLFFGSGTQLSVL.

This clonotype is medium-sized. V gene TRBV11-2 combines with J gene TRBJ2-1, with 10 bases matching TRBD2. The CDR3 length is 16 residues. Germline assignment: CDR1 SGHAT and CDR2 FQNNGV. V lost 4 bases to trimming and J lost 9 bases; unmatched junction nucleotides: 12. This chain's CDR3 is CASSSFLAGGSSEQFF. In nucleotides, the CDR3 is TGTGCCAGCAGCTCCTTTTTAGCGGGAGGATCCAGTGAGCAGTTCTTC. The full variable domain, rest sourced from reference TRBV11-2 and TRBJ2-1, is EAGVAQSPRYKIIEKRQSVAFWCNPISGHATLYWYQQILGQGPKLLIQFQNNGVVDDSQLPKDRFSAERLKGVDSTLKIQPAKLEDSAVYLCASSSFLAGGSSEQFFGPGTRLTVL.

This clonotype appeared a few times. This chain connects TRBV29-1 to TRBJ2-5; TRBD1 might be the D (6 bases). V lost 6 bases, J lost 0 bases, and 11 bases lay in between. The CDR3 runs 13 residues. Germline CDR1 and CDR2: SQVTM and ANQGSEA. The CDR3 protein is CSVAGQNQETQYF. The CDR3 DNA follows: TGCAGCGTCGCCGGACAGAACCAAGAGACCCAGTACTTC. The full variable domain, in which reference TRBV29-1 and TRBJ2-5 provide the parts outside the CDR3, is SAVISQKPSRDICQRGTSLTIQCQVDSQVTMMFWYRQQPGQSLTLIATANQGSEATYESGFVIDKFPISRPNLTFSTLTVSNMSPEDSSIYLCSVAGQNQETQYFGPGTRLLVL.

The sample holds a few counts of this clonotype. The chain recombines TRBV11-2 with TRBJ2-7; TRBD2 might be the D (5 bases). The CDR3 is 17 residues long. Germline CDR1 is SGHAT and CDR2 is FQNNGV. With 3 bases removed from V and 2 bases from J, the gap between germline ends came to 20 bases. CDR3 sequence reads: CASSLGVGERPAYEQYF. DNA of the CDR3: TGTGCCAGCAGCTTGGGTGTTGGCGAGCGGCCAGCCTACGAGCAGTACTTC.

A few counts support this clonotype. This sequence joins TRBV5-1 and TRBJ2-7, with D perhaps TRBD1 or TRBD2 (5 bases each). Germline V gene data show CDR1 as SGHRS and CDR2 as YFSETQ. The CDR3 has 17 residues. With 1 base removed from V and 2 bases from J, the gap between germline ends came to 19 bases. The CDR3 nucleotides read TGCGCCAGCAGCTTGTGGGGACCCCTTTCTAATACCTACGAGCAGTACTTC. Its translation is CASSLWGPLSNTYEQYF.

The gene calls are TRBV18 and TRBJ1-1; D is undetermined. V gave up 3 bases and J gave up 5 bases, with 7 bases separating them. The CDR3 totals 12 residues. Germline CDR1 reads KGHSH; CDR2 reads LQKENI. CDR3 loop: CASSPEGTEAFF. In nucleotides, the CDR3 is TGTGCCAGCTCACCGGAGGGAACTGAAGCTTTCTTT.

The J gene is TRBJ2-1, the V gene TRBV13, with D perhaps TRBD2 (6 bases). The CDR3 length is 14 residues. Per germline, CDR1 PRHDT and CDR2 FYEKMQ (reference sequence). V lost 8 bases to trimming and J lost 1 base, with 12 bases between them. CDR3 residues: CASGGTHSYNEQFF. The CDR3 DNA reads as TGTGCCAGCGGGGGGACTCATTCCTACAATGAGCAGTTCTTC.

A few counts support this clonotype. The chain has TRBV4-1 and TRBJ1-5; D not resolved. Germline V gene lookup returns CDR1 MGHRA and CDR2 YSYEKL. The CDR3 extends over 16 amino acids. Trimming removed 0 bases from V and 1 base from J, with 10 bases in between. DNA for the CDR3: TGCGCCAGCAGCCAAGATCACACAACCAGCAATCAGCCCCAGCATTTT. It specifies CASSQDHTTSNQPQHF.

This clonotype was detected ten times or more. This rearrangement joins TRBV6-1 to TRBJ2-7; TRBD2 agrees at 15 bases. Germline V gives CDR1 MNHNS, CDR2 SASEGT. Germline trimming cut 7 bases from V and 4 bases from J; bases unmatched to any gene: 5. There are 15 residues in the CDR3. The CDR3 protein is CASMRGLAGGYEQYV. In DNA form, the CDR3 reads TGTGCCAGCATGAGGGGACTAGCGGGAGGTTACGAGCAGTACGTC.

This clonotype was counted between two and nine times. CDR3 nucleotide sequence: TGTGCCAGCAGCACAGGGTACGGGGCCAACGTCCTGACTTTC. Encoded protein: CASSTGYGANVLTF. V is TRBV7-2 and J is TRBJ2-6; D perhaps matches TRBD1 (6 bases). The V end lost 5 bases, the J end lost 4 bases, and 9 bases lay between the germline ends. This CDR3 contains 14 residues. Germline V lookup: CDR1 SGHTA, CDR2 FQGNSA.